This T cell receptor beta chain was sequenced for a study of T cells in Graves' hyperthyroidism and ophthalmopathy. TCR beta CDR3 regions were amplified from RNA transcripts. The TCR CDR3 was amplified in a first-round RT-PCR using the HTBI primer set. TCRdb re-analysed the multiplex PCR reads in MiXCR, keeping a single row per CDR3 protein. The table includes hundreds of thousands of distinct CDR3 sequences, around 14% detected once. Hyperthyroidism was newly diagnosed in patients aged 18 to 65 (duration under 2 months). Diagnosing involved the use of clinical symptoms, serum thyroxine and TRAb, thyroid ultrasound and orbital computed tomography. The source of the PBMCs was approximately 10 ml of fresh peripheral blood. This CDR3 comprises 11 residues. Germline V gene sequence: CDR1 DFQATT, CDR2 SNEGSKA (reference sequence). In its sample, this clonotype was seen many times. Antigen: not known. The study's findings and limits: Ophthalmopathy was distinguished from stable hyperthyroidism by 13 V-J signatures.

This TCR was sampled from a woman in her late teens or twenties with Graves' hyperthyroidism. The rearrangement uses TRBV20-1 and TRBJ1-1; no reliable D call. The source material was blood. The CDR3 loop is CRGERGTEAFF. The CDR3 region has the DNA TGCAGGGGCGAGCGTGGCACTGAAGCTTTCTTT.